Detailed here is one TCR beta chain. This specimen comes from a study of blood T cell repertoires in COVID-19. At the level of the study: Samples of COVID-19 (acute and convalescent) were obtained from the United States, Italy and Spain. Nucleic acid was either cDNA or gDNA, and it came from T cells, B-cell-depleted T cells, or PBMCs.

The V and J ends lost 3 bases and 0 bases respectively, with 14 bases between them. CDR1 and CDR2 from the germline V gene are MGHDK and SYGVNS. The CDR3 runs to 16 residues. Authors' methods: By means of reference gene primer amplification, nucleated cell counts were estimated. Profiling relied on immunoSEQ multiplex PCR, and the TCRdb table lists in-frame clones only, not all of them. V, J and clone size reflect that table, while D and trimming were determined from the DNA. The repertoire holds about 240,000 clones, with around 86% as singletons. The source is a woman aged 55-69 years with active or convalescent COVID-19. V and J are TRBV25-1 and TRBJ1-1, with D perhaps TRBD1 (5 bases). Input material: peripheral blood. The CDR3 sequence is CASSDSRDRMNTEAFF. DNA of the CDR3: TGTGCCAGCAGTGACTCCAGGGATCGGATGAACACTGAAGCTTTCTTT.